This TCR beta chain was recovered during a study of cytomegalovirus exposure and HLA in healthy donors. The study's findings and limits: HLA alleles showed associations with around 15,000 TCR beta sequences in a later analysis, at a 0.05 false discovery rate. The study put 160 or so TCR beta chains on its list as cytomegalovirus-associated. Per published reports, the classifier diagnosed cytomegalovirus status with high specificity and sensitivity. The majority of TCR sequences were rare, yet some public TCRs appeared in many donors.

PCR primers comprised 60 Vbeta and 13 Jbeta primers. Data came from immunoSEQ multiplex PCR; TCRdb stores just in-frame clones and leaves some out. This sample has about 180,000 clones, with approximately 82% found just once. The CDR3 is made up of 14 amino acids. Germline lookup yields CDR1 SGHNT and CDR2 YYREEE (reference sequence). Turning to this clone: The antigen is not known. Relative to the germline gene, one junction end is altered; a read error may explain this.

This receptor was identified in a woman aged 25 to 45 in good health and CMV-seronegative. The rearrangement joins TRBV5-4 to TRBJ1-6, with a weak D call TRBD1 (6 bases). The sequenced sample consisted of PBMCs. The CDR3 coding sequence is TGTGCCAGCAGCAGTCCGGGACATAACTCACCCCTCCACTTT. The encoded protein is CASSSPGHNSPLHF.